The entry that follows covers one T cell receptor beta chain sequence. Its antigen is still unknown. The CDR3 has 15 amino acids. Germline trimming cut 4 bases from V and 4 bases from J; bases unmatched to any gene: 7. Germline V lookup: CDR1 SGHDN, CDR2 FVKESK. This sample was included in a study of T cell repertoires in cytomegalovirus infection. Study summary: Indicated by public TCR beta signatures were CMV infection and matching HLA type.

Study-level points and caveats: Identification of carriers of CMV plus the relevant HLA was performed using cumulative public TCR beta family frequency. Ex vivo responses were dominated by HLA-C-restricted CMV-specific TCR beta clonotypes.

TCRdb reanalysed the reads using MiXCR and keeps one entry per CDR3 protein. The sample gives some 940,000 distinct CDR3 sequences, approximately 33% of which show up once; roughly 13% is in the top ten. The TCR comes from a human donor in good health (CMV status not recorded). Some clones in this sample may be carry-over from other donors' samples. Specimen: cultured CD8+ T cells from PBMCs, collected from culture after CMV antigen stimulation. V gene TRBV14 combines with J gene TRBJ2-7, with 10 bases fitting TRBD2. CDR3 loop: CASSPFSGGPYEQYF. As DNA, the CDR3 is TGTGCCAGCAGCCCGTTTAGCGGGGGGCCGTACGAGCAGTACTTC.